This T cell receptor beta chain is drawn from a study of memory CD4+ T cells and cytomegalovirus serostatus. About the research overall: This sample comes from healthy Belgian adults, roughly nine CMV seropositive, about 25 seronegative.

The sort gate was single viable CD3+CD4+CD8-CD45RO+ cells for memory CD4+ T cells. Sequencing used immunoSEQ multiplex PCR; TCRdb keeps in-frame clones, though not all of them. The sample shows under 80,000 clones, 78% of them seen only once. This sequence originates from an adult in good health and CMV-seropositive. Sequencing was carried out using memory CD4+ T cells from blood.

As DNA, the CDR3 is TGTGCCATCAGTGAAGCCAGGGGAGGAAACACCATATATTTT. Its protein product is CAISEARGGNTIYF. The J gene is TRBJ1-3, the V gene TRBV10-3; tentatively, D is TRBD1 (6 bases). Trimming stripped 3 bases from V and 4 bases from J, with 10 bases between. Germline CDR1 reads ENHRY; CDR2 reads SYGVKD. The CDR3 sequence is 14 residues long.